This TCR beta chain was captured by sequencing in a study of T cell repertoires in cytomegalovirus infection. Of note for this clonotype: A much larger clone lies a single base off, so this may be a read error.

Germline CDR1 reads SEHNR; CDR2 reads FQNEAQ (reference sequence). Trimming stripped 2 bases from V and 5 bases from J, with 12 bases between. The CDR3 is 14 residues long. TCRdb reanalysed the reads using MiXCR and keeps one entry per CDR3 protein. The sample lists hundreds of thousands of distinct CDR3 sequences, 20% to 30% occurring once. The genes are TRBV7-9 and TRBJ2-5, with D possibly matching TRBD1 (5 bases). The sample was CD8+ T cells from PBMCs. This receptor was taken from a human donor in good health (CMV status not recorded). Some clones in this sample may be carry-over from other donors' samples. The CDR3 sequence: CASSLQGADETQYF. The CDR3 DNA sequence: TGTGCCAGCAGCTTACAAGGGGCGGACGAGACCCAGTACTTC.